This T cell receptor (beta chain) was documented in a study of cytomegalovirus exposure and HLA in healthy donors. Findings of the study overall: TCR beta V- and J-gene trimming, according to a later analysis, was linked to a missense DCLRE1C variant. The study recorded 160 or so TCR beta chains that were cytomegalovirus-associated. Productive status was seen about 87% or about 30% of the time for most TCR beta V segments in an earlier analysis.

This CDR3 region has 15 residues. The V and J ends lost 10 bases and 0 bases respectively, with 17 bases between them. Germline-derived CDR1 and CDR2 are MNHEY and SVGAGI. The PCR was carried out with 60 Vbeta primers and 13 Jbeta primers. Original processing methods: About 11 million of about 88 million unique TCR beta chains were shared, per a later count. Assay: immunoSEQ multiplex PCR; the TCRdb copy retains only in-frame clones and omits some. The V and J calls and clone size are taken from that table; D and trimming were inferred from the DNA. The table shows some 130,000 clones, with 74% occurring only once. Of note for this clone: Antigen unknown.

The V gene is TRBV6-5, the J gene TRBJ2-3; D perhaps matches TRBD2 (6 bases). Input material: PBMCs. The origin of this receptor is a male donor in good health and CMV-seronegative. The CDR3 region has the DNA TGTGCCACCGCACCGGAGGGGCTTAGCACAGATACGCAGTATTTT. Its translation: CATAPEGLSTDTQYF.